This entry concerns a single T cell receptor (beta chain). The antigen remains unidentified. This sample stems from a study of T cell repertoires in cytomegalovirus infection. TCRdb reprocessed the reads with MiXCR, giving one entry per CDR3 protein. The sample has about 340,000 distinct CDR3 sequences, about 27% seen once. This CDR3 has 18 amino acids. The germline gives CDR1 LNHDA, CDR2 SQIVND (reference sequence). The V gene end was trimmed by 2 bases and the J gene end by 1 base; junction bases not matched to a gene: 6. General study points: Dominating the ex vivo response were HLA-C-restricted CMV-specific TCR beta clonotypes.

The source was cultured PBMCs, collected from culture after CMV antigen stimulation. The gene calls are TRBV19 and TRBJ1-5, with TRBD1 identical over 12 bases. The origin of this receptor is a human donor in good health (CMV status not recorded). Some clones in this sample may be carry-over from other donors' samples. DNA of the CDR3: TGTGCCAGTAGTATAAGGGGACAGGGGGCAAGAAGCAATCAGCCCCAGCATTTT. Residues: CASSIRGQGARSNQPQHF.